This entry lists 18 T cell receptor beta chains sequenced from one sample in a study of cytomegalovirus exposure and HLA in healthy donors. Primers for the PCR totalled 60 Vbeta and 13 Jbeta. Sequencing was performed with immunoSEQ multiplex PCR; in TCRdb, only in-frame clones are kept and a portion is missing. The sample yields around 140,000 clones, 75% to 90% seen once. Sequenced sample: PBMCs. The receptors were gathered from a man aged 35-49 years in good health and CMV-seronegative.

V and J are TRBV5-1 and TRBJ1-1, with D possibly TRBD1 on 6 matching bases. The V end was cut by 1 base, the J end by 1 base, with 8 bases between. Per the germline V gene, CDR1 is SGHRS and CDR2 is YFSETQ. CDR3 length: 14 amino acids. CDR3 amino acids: CASSLPRGNTEAFF. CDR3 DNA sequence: TGCGCCAGCAGCTTGCCCAGGGGGAACACTGAAGCTTTCTTT. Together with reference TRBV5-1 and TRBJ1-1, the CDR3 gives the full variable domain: KAGVTQTPRYLIKTRGQQVTLSCSPISGHRSVSWYQQTPGQGLQFLFEYFSETQRNKGNFPGRFSGRQFSNSRSEMNVSTLELGDSALYLCASSLPRGNTEAFFGQGTRLTVV.

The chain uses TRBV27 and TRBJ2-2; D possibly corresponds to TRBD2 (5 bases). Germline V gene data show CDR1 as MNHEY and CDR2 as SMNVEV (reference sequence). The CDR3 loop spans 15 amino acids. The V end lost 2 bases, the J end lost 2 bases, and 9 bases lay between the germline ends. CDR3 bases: TGTGCCAGCAGTTTAAGGCGGGTCAACACCGGGGAGCTGTTTTTT. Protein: CASSLRRVNTGELFF.

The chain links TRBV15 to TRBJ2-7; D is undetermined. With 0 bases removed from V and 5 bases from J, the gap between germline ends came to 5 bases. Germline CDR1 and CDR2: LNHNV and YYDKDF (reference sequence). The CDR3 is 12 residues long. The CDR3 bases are TGTGCCACCAGCAGAGATATTGACGAGCAGTACTTC. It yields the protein CATSRDIDEQYF.

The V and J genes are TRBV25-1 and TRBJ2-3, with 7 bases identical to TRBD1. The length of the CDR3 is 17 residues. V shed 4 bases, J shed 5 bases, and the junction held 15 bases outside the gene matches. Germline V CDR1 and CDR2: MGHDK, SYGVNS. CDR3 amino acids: CASSGPEFRGLEDTQYF. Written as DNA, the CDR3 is TGTGCCAGCAGTGGCCCCGAGTTTAGGGGGCTGGAAGATACGCAGTATTTT.

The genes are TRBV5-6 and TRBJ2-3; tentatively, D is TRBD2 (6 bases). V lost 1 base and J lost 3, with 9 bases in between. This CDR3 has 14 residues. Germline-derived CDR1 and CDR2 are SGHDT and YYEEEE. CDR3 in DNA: TGTGCCAGCAGCTTGCGGGGGTGGACAGATACGCAGTATTTT. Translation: CASSLRGWTDTQYF. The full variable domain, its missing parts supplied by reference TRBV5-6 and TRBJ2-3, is DAGVTQSPTHLIKTRGQQVTLRCSPKSGHDTVSWYQQALGQGPQFIFQYYEEEERQRGNFPDRFSGHQFPNYSSELNVNALLLGDSALYLCASSLRGWTDTQYFGPGTRLTVL.

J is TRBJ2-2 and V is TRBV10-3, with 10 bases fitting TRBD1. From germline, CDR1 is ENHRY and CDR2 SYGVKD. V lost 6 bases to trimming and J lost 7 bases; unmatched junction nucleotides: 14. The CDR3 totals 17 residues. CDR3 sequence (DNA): TGTGCCATCAGGGCAGTGGTCGGGACAGGGGCGGTCGGGGAGCTGTTTTTT. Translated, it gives CAIRAVVGTGAVGELFF.

CDR3 coding DNA: TGTGCCAGCAGCGTAGGGCGGGGGGGCTACGCAGATACGCAGTATTTT. Encoded protein: CASSVGRGGYADTQYF. This sequence joins TRBV9 and TRBJ2-3; 9 bases fit TRBD2. Germline assignment: CDR1 SGDLS and CDR2 YYNGEE. The V and J ends lost 0 bases and 4 bases, in that order; junction bases with no gene match: 6. This CDR3 contains 16 residues. Complete variable domain (other parts from reference TRBV9 and TRBJ2-3): DSGVTQTPKHLITATGQRVTLRCSPRSGDLSVYWYQQSLDQGLQFLIQYYNGEERAKGNILERFSAQQFPDLHSELNLSSLELGDSALYFCASSVGRGGYADTQYFGPGTRLTVL.

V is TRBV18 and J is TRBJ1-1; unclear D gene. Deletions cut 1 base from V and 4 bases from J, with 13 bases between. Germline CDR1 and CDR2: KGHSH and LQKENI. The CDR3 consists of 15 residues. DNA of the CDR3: TGTGCCAGCTCACCACGAGTGGCGCCGGGCACTGAAGCTTTCTTT. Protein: CASSPRVAPGTEAFF. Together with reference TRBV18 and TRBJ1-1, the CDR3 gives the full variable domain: NAGVMQNPRHLVRRRGQEARLRCSPMKGHSHVYWYRQLPEEGLKFMVYLQKENIIDESGMPKERFSAEFPKEGPSILRIQQVVRGDSAAYFCASSPRVAPGTEAFFGQGTRLTVV.

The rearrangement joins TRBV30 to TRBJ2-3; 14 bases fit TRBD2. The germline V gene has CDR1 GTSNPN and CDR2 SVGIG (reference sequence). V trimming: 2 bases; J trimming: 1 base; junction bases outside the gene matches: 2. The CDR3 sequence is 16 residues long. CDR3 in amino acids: CAWSPGLAGGTDTQYF. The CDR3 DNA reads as TGTGCCTGGAGTCCGGGACTAGCGGGGGGCACAGATACGCAGTATTTT.

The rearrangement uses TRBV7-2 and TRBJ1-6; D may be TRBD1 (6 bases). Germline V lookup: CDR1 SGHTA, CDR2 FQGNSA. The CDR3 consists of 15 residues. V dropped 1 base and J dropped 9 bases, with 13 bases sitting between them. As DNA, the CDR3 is TGTGCCAGCAGCTTAGTGGGCAGGGGTGGTTCACCCCTCCACTTT. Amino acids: CASSLVGRGGSPLHF.

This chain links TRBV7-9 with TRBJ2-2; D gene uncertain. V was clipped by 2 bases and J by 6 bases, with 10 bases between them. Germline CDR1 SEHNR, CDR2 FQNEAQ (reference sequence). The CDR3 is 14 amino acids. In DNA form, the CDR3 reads TGTGCCAGCAGCTTATCGACGGGTCCCGGGGAGCTGTTTTTT. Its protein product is CASSLSTGPGELFF. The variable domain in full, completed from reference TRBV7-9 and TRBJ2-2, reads DTGVSQNPRHKITKRGQNVTFRCDPISEHNRLYWYRQTLGQGPEFLTYFQNEAQLEKSRLLSDRFSAERPKGSFSTLEIQRTEQGDSAMYLCASSLSTGPGELFFGEGSRLTVL.

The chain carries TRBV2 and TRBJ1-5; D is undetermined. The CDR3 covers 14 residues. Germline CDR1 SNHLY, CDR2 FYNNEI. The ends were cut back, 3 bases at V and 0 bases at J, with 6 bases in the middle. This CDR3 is CASSEDYSNQPQHF. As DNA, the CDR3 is TGTGCCAGCAGTGAGGACTATAGCAATCAGCCCCAGCATTTT.

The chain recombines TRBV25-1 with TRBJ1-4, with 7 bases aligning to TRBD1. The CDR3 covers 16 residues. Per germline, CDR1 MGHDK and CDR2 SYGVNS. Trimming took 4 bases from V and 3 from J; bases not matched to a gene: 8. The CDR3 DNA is TGTGCCAGCAGTGCCCTTACAGGGGCCCCTAATGAAAAACTGTTTTTT. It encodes CASSALTGAPNEKLFF.

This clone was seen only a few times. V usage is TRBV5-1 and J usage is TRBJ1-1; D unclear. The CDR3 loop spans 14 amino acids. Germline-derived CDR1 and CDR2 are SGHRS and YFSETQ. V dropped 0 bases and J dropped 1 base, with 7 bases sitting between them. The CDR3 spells CASSLETQNTEAFF. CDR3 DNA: TGCGCCAGCAGCTTGGAGACACAGAACACTGAAGCTTTCTTT.

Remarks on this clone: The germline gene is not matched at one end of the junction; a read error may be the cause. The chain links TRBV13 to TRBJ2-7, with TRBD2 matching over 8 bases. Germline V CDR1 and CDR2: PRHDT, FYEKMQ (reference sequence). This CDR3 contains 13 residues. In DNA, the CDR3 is TGTGCCAGCAGCCTAGGGACTAGATTCGAGCAGTACTTC. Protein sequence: CASSLGTRFEQYF.

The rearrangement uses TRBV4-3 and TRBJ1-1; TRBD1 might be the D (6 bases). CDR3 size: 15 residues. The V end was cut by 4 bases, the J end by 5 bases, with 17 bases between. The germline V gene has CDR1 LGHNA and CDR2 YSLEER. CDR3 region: CASSLLQGGRTEAFF. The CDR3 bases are TGCGCCAGCAGCCTCTTACAGGGTGGTAGAACTGAAGCTTTCTTT.

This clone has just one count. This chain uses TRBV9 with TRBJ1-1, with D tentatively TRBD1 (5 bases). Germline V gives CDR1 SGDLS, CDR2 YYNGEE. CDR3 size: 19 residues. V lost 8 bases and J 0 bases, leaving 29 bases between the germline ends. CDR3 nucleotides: TGTGCCAGAAGCTCTGGGGACCGCCGTCGGGGGGGAATGAACACTGAAGCTTTCTTT. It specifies CARSSGDRRRGGMNTEAFF.

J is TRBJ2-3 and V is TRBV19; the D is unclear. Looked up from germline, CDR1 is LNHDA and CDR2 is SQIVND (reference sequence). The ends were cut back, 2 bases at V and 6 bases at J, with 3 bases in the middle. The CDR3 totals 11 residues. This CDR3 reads CASSISDTQYF. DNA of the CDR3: TGTGCCAGTAGTATATCGGATACGCAGTATTTT.